This record concerns one TCR beta chain sequence. Its target antigen remains unknown. The record has no base qualities; no much larger clone is one base away. Additional sequencing covered unstimulated subsets from a few donor pairs, namely CD8+ effector memory, CD4+ naive, CD8+ TEMRA, CD4+ memory and CD8+ naive. Sorted unstimulated T cells and proliferating T cells recovered from mixed lymphocyte reactions were subjected to TCRbeta CDR3 sequencing. Fresh whole blood from around 11 HLA-typed healthy donors was used to isolate PBMCs. These data belong to a study of siplizumab effects on memory and regulatory T cells (dated by TCRdb to the late 2010s). General notes on the study: The study examined how the anti-CD2 antibody siplizumab affects alloreactive T-cell subsets in allogeneic mixed lymphocyte reactions built from human PBMCs.

Preparation of the library involved the immunoSEQ multiplex PCR assay. Around 92,000 TCR templates per sample were assayed by the deep sequencing platform. Genomic DNA extracted from sorted T cells was used for TCRbeta CDR3 sequencing. The authors' pipeline ran thus. The R programming language was used for clonal analysis of the TCRbeta CDR3 data. Comparing unstimulated samples against CFSE-low samples taken after the reaction was how alloreactive CD4+ and CD8+ clones were defined. Regulatory or non-regulatory origin of alloreactive CD4+ clones was assigned by matching sequences to the sorted unstimulated Treg and non-Treg repertoires. In its TCRdb copy, this immuneACCESS table keeps in-frame sequences only and misses some clones. Where compared with another copy, unresolved V genes explain less than half of these, and the others have no known cause. V and J calls plus clone size are reproduced from that table; the DNA served to infer D and trimming. The sample table records under 70,000 clones; 79% of these occur just once. Roughly 0.4% of the sample belongs to the ten largest clones.

Paper-wide results and their limitations: About 80-97% of proliferating CD4+ or CD8+ clones could not be given a naive or memory phenotype. Compared with memory T cells, unstimulated naive T cells appeared more diverse, and naive cells seemed to make a substantial contribution to the alloresponse. Because sequences below about 10^-5 frequency were poorly captured, only a minor fraction of alloreactive clones could be mapped to unstimulated subsets. Whether proliferating Tregs from siplizumab cultures actually had suppressive function was not functionally confirmed. Siplizumab significantly lowered the cumulative frequency of alloreactive sequences that could be traced to unstimulated CD4+ memory T cells. Among mappable alloreactive CD4+ clones, an average Treg-derived fraction of roughly 69% was observed with siplizumab, compared with 26.9% in control reactions.

Input material: memory CD4+ T cells sorted from blood. The meaning of the sample's cell subset or site label: unstimulated CD4+ memory T cells. The TCR was taken from a human donor in good health.

The DNA sequence is given as TGTGCCAGCAGCCGATGGGGACAGGGAGGAAATGAGCAGTTCTTC. The encoded protein is CASSRWGQGGNEQFF. Recombination joined TRBV7-2 with TRBJ2-1, with TRBD1 identical over 9 junction bases. Counted from cysteine to phenylalanine, this CDR3 has 15 amino acids. The only DNA kept is the CDR3, 45 bases in frame from the first base. Per the germline V gene, SGHTA is the CDR1 and FQGNSA is the CDR2. V lost 5 bases and J lost 7 bases, and the count of bases not matched to a germline gene is 9.